This TCR beta chain is drawn from a study of cytomegalovirus exposure and HLA in healthy donors. Study overall: Earlier, 117 million unique TCR beta sequences were recovered from approximately 180 million T cells by an analysis. Study-wide results and caveats: Later analysis demonstrated an association between a missense DCLRE1C variant and TCR beta V- and J-gene trimming. CMV antigen specificity of a few CMV-associated chains was confirmed in vitro.

Note on this clone: Its target is unknown.

Researchers ran the PCR with 60 Vbeta and 13 Jbeta primers. Sequencing used immunoSEQ multiplex PCR; TCRdb keeps in-frame clones, though not all of them. This sample has about 91,000 clones, with roughly 67% found just once. The sequenced sample consisted of PBMCs. The TCR sequence derives from a human donor in good health.

DNA for the CDR3: TGTGCCACCAGCAGAGGGTTCAGAGGCGGGGCCGGGGAGCTGTTTTTT. Its protein product is CATSRGFRGGAGELFF. The chain employs TRBV15 and TRBJ2-2; D possibly corresponds to TRBD2 (6 bases). Between the trimmed V and J ends, which lost 1 base and 6 bases, there was a span of 15 bases. Germline V gene sequence: CDR1 LNHNV, CDR2 YYDKDF (reference sequence). The CDR3 is made up of 16 amino acids.